The entry below describes one T cell receptor beta chain. Its target is unknown. V was pared by 10 bases and J by 0 bases, with 9 bases between. Germline V gene lookup returns CDR1 ENHRY and CDR2 SYGVKD. The CDR3 totals 12 residues. This sample was included in a study of beta chain features in type 1 diabetes. Study at large: The patient and healthy donor groups were comparable for age, gender and cell yields.

Broader study findings: A potential influence of HLA type upon TCRB rearrangement remained unresolved herein. A greater similarity of naive, central memory and Treg TCRB repertoires was seen among patients than among healthy donors. TCRB CDR3s were moderately but significantly shorter in Type 1 diabetes patients in all four CD4+ subsets.

Expressed TCRB transcripts were sequenced because the isolated RNA had all been reverse transcribed beforehand. The read count averaged roughly 4 million across naive, central memory and regulatory T cell samples. Method: immunoSEQ multiplex PCR; TCRdb's copy keeps in-frame clones and lacks some. Among some 200,000 clones listed, approximately 16% were seen once. The sequencing sample was made of naive CD4+ T cells from blood. The receptor was derived from a man aged 25 to 45 with type 1 diabetes. The chain joins TRBV10-3 to TRBJ1-1; possible D gene TRBD1, 6 bases. The CDR3 sequence is CATRTVNTEAFF. CDR3 bases: TGTGCCACGCGGACAGTGAACACTGAAGCTTTCTTT.